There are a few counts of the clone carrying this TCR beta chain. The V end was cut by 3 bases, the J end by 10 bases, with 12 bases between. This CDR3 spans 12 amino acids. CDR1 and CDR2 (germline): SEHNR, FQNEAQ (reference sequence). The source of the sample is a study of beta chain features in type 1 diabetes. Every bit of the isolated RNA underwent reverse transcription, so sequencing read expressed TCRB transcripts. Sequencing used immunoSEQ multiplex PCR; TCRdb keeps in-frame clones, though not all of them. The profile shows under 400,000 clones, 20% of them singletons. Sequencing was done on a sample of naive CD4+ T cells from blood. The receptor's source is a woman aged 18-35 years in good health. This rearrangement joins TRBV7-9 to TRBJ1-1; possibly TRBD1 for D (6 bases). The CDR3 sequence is CASSFAGAIAFF. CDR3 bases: TGTGCCAGCAGCTTCGCAGGGGCGATAGCTTTCTTT.